This T cell receptor (beta chain) originates from a study of shared clonotypes between healthy human individuals. About the study: The study used three CD4 naive, three CD4 memory, two CD8 naive and one CD8 memory plate per donor.

With respect to this clone: Its cognate antigen is unknown.

The data were produced by immunoSEQ multiplex PCR, yet TCRdb's version contains in-frame clones alone and is incomplete. Among approximately 1.9 million clones, about 94% were seen once, and the ten largest hold about 1.7%. The germline CDR1 and CDR2 sequences are MGHRA and YSYEKL. V was clipped by 0 bases and J by 1 base, with 10 bases between them. The CDR3 is 17 residues long. Overall study results and limits: Genetic and exposure-history diversity was limited by the few donors. When compared with the clonotypes that were shared by all four sorted-subset donors, the non-shared clonotypes turned out to have lower generation probabilities.

The naive CD8 subset, CD45RO-negative cells positively selected for CCR7, excluded terminally differentiated effector memory CD45RA+ cells. The sequenced material came from naive CD8+ T cells from PBMCs. The chain carries TRBV4-1 and TRBJ2-6; tentative D call: TRBD2 (7 bases). The TCR was taken from a man aged 18 to 30 in good health. Some clones in this sample may be carry-over from other donors' samples. CDR3: CASSQDRGASGANVLTF. In nucleotides, the CDR3 is TGCGCCAGCAGCCAAGACCGGGGGGCATCTGGGGCCAACGTCCTGACTTTC.